This TCR beta chain stems from a study of CD4+ T cells in melanoma. Using immunoSEQ multiplex PCR, the repertoire was profiled, and TCRdb retains in-frame clones only, with some absent. The sample contains about 54,000 clones, roughly three quarters of which appear only once. Findings and caveats of the study: Neoantigen-specific CD4+ T cells in melanoma reportedly had diverse differentiation states. CD8+ T cell, macrophage and B cell function reportedly correlated with neoantigen-specific CD4+ T cells.

With respect to this clone: Its antigen is unidentified.

Trimming pared 8 bases from V and 1 base from J, leaving 9 bases between. Germline V gene sequence: CDR1 MNHNS, CDR2 SASEGT. The CDR3 is 12 residues long. Source material: tumor tissue. This TCR derives from a human donor with melanoma. The rearrangement joins TRBV6-1 to TRBJ2-7, with a weak D call TRBD1 (5 bases). The CDR3 is CASLKGSYEQYF. CDR3 coding DNA: TGTGCCAGCTTGAAGGGGTCCTACGAGCAGTACTTC.